The 10 T cell receptor beta chains reported below all come from one sample, sequenced in a study of cytomegalovirus exposure and HLA in healthy donors. The PCR was carried out with 60 Vbeta primers and 13 Jbeta primers. Here immunoSEQ multiplex PCR was the method, and the copy in TCRdb shows in-frame clones only, minus some. The sample consists of roughly 150,000 clones, roughly 80% of them appearing once. What was sequenced was PBMCs. These receptors all come from a male donor in good health and CMV-seropositive.

Only a few counts were recorded for this clone. The chain is built from TRBV7-2 and TRBJ1-5, with 7 bases lining up with TRBD1. V dropped 5 bases and J dropped 2; count of bases not matched to a gene: 3. CDR1 is SGHTA and CDR2 is FQGNSA in the germline V gene. CDR3 size: 14 residues. The CDR3 region is CASSATGRNQPQHF. DNA of the CDR3: TGTGCCAGCAGCGCGACAGGGCGCAATCAGCCCCAGCATTTT.

The sample holds one count of this clone. The chain couples TRBV13 to TRBJ2-7; 7 nucleotides line up with TRBD1. CDR3 length equals 15 residues. The V and J ends lost 4 bases and 3 bases, in that order; junction bases with no gene match: 9. Germline V gene lookup returns CDR1 PRHDT and CDR2 FYEKMQ (reference sequence). The CDR3 sequence is CASSSGRGQNYEQYF. The CDR3, as DNA: TGTGCCAGCAGCTCGGGTCGGGGACAGAACTACGAGCAGTACTTC.

The chain recombines TRBV27 with TRBJ2-1; 15 bases map to TRBD2. The CDR3 extends over 15 amino acids. The V gene's germline CDR1 is MNHEY and CDR2 SMNVEV (reference sequence). J lost 8 bases, V lost 6 bases, and 5 bases had no gene match. CDR3 coding DNA: TGTGCCAGCAGGCAAGGACTAGCGGGAGGGGATGAGCAGTTCTTC. It is translated as CASRQGLAGGDEQFF.

The chain recombines TRBV14 with TRBJ2-7; a possible D gene is TRBD1 (6 bases). This CDR3 comprises 15 residues. Germline CDR1 reads SGHDN; CDR2 reads FVKESK. V shed 4 bases and J shed 0 bases, with 13 bases lying between them. The CDR3 protein is CASSRTAQGSYEQYF. The CDR3 DNA reads TGTGCCAGCAGCCGGACGGCACAGGGCTCCTACGAGCAGTACTTC.

In the case of this clone: An end of the junction differs from the germline gene, which may be a read error. The rearrangement links TRBV2 to TRBJ1-5; D gene unclear. This CDR3 comprises 15 residues. Germline V gene sequence: CDR1 SNHLY, CDR2 FYNNEI. The CDR3 sequence is CASSDSRELNRPQHF. The DNA of the CDR3 is TGTGCCAGCAGTGATTCAAGGGAGCTCAATCGGCCCCAGCATTTT.

V is TRBV14 and J is TRBJ1-4, with D possibly matching TRBD1 (6 bases). V lost 1 base and J 8 bases, leaving 17 bases between the germline ends. Germline V gene sequence: CDR1 SGHDN, CDR2 FVKESK. CDR3 length equals 16 residues. The CDR3 DNA follows: TGTGCCAGCAGCCAAGTCGGGACACACGGTGGGGAAAAACTGTTTTTT. The encoded protein is CASSQVGTHGGEKLFF.

The chain couples TRBV7-2 to TRBJ1-2; no reliable D call. Trimming shortened V by 1 base and J by 6 bases, and 15 bases separated the two germline ends. This CDR3 spans 15 amino acids. Germline V gives CDR1 SGHTA, CDR2 FQGNSA. The CDR3 loop reads CASSLGREQADGYTF. The CDR3 region has the DNA TGTGCCAGCAGCTTAGGACGTGAGCAGGCAGATGGCTACACCTTC.

This clone appeared a single time. This sequence joins TRBV18 and TRBJ1-5; D is uncertain. CDR1 and CDR2 from the germline V gene are KGHSH and LQKENI. V was clipped by 4 bases and J by 3 bases, with 16 bases between them. CDR3 length equals 16 residues. The CDR3 DNA reads TGTGCCAGCTCACTGGGAGTTAGGGCCCTCAATCAGCCCCAGCATTTT. It specifies CASSLGVRALNQPQHF.

The gene calls are TRBV30 and TRBJ1-6; 7 bases line up with TRBD1. The CDR3 contains 14 residues. Per the germline V gene, CDR1 is GTSNPN and CDR2 is SVGIG (reference sequence). J gave up 5 bases and V 4 bases, and 5 bases lay outside the gene matches. CDR3 sequence reads: CAWTGGYDNSPLHF. The CDR3 DNA sequence: TGTGCCTGGACAGGGGGTTATGATAATTCACCCCTCCACTTT.

About this clone itself: The junction differs from germline at one of its ends, possibly a read error. The gene calls are TRBV27 and TRBJ2-7; TRBD2 might be the D (6 bases). This CDR3 is built from 13 residues. Germline assignment: CDR1 MNHEY and CDR2 SMNVEV (reference sequence). CDR3 nucleotide sequence: TGTGCCGGCAGTACGGGACTCCGCTACGAGCAGTACTTC. Amino acid sequence: CAGSTGLRYEQYF.